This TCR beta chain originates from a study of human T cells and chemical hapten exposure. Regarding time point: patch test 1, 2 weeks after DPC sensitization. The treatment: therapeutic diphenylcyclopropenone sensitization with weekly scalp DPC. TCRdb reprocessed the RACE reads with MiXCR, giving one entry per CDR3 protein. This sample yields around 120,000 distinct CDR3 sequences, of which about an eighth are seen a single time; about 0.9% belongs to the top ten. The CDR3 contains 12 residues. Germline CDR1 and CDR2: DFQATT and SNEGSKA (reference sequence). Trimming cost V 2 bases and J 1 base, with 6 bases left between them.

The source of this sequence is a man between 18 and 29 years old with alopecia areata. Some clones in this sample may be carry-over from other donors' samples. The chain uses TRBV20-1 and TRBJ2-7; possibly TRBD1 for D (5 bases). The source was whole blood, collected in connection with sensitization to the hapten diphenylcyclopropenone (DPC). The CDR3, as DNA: TGCAGTGCTAGACCAGGGTCCTACGAGCAGTACTTC. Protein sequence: CSARPGSYEQYF.